A selection of T cell receptor beta chains follows, all from one sample in a study of blood T cell repertoires in COVID-19. Using immunoSEQ multiplex PCR, the repertoire was profiled, and TCRdb retains in-frame clones only, with some absent. The table records about 280,000 clones, 86% of them present only once. The sample was peripheral blood. The receptor set was obtained from a woman aged 65 to 85 with COVID-19, enrolled during active disease. Each CDR3 is given without its conserved first and last residue.

j_call v_call cdr3_aa
TRBJ1-4 TRBV5-1 ASSPDRIDTNEKLF
TRBJ1-3 TRBV9 ASSGTGGVSGNTIY
TRBJ2-5 TRBV11-3 ASSRREEETQY
TRBJ2-1 TRBV11-2 ASSSLAGGPGEQF
TRBJ2-2 TRBV7-2 AREEDGELF
TRBJ1-1 TRBV28 ASSDSEAF
TRBJ2-2 TRBV6-5 ASSYGPSGELF
TRBJ2-7 TRBV5-1 ASSLAGGTWGEQY
TRBJ2-2 TRBV9 ASSLSGAINTGELF
TRBJ2-2 TRBV10-1 ASSEGGGTGELF
TRBJ2-2 TRBV18 ASSPKTDTGELF
TRBJ2-3 TRBV2 ASSEESEGDTQY
TRBJ2-5 TRBV9 ASSGASGGRETQY
TRBJ1-1 TRBV6-6 ASIRGRKAF
TRBJ2-3 TRBV5-1 ASRVGQGASGATQY
TRBJ1-6 TRBV12-3/TRBV12-4 ASSLGRSSPLH
TRBJ2-7 TRBV5-1 ATSPRDRGDEQY
TRBJ2-7 TRBV11-2 ASRKAGRSLGSYEQY
TRBJ2-7 TRBV7-2 ASSLDKDFYEQY
TRBJ1-1 TRBV7-9 ASRPIQVTRTEAF
TRBJ2-1 TRBV5-1 ASSSQGPEQF
TRBJ2-7 TRBV7-9 ASSHSGSNEQY
TRBJ2-3 TRBV5-5 ASSFGGSTDTQY
TRBJ2-6 TRBV28 ASSLSGGPGANVLT
TRBJ1-2 TRBV25-1 ASSAGGRGDGYT
TRBJ2-3 TRBV4-3 ASSQVGTSSGTDTQY
TRBJ1-2 TRBV30 AWSVTVYYGYT
TRBJ1-2 TRBV28 ASSLSVGTGDRDGYT
TRBJ1-5 TRBV30 AWSVLSNQPQH
TRBJ2-2 TRBV19 ASSRTQRNTGELF
TRBJ2-1 TRBV30 AWSFTASWREQF
TRBJ1-2 TRBV7-9 ASSLVQGNYGYT
TRBJ1-5 TRBV19 ASSMDGSGNQPQH
TRBJ2-1 TRBV7-6 ASSYRAGVYNEQF
TRBJ1-6 TRBV4-3 ASSQDGGLYSPLH
TRBJ2-3 TRBV11-2 ASSFLAGGPPSTDTQY
TRBJ2-7 TRBV4-3 ASSKNRDEQY
TRBJ2-2 TRBV24-1 ATSDWTQGTGELF
TRBJ1-4 TRBV7-9 ASSLGGNEKLF
TRBJ1-2 TRBV30 AWSVQHGGYT
TRBJ1-1 TRBV29-1 SVARDTETEAF
TRBJ1-2 TRBV4-1 ASSQAPTTNYGYT
TRBJ1-2 TRBV6-1 ASSEERWQGAGGYT
TRBJ2-7 TRBV28 ASSPLKTGEQY
TRBJ2-1 TRBV7-4 ARDRGLSSYNEQF
TRBJ2-4 TRBV5-1 ASSWGQGNIQY
TRBJ1-6 TRBV14 ASSQKSFRDNSPLH
TRBJ1-5 TRBV27 ASSLRGSWNQPQH
TRBJ1-4 TRBV6-6 ASSFYSPTNEKLF
TRBJ2-7 TRBV6-5 ASSYEGQGFSEQY